This T cell receptor (beta chain) was retrieved from a study of cytomegalovirus exposure and HLA in healthy donors. This clone was detected only once. The CDR3 consists of 15 residues. In germline, CDR1 is SGHVS, CDR2 FQNEAQ. The V end was cut by 0 bases, the J end by 4 bases, with 9 bases between. PCR primers comprised 60 Vbeta and 13 Jbeta primers. Repertoires were generated with immunoSEQ multiplex PCR, while TCRdb's copy carries only in-frame clones and drops some. The data hold roughly 99,000 clones, with 60% to 80% observed a single time. The receptor comes from a man aged 18 to 30 in good health and CMV-seronegative. The chain links TRBV7-8 to TRBJ1-4, with D possibly being TRBD1 (6 bases). Sequenced sample: PBMCs. CDR3 protein: CASSLAGQFNEKLFF. In DNA form, the CDR3 reads TGTGCCAGCAGCTTAGCTGGACAGTTTAATGAAAAACTGTTTTTT.